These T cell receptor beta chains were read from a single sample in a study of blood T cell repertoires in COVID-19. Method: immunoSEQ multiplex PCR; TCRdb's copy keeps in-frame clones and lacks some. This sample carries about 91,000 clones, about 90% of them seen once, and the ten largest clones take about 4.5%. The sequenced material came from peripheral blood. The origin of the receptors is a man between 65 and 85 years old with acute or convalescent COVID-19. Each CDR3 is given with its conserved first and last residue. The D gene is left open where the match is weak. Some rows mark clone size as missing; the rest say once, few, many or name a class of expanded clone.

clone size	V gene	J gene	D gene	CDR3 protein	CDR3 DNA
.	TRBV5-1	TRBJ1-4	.	CASSLDQGGLFF	TGCGCCAGCAGCTTGGATCAGGGAGGACTGTTTTTT
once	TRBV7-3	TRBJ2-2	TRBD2	CASSPRGGFTGELFF	TGTGCCAGCAGCCCGCGGGGGGGCTTCACCGGGGAGCTGTTTTTT
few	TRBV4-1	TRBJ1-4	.	CASSANSGRGEKLFF	TGCGCCAGCTCAGCCAATTCAGGGCGGGGCGAAAAACTGTTTTTT
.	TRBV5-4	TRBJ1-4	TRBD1	CASSTQGVDEKLFF	TGTGCCAGCAGTACACAGGGGGTAGATGAAAAACTGTTTTTT
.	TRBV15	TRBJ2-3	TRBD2	CATSRDSGGADTQYF	TGTGCCACCAGCAGAGATAGCGGGGGGGCAGATACGCAGTATTTT
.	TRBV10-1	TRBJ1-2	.	CASSQDRTSYGYTF	TGCGCCAGCAGTCAAGACAGGACCTCCTATGGCTACACCTTC
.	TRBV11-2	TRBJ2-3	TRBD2	CASSLALAGGTDTQYF	TGTGCCAGCAGCTTAGCGTTAGCGGGGGGCACAGATACGCAGTATTTT
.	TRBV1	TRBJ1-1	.	CTSSQSRRMVFNTEAFF	TGCACCAGCAGCCAATCGCGAAGAATGGTCTTTAACACTGAAGCTTTCTTT
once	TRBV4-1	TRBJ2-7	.	CASSPPGPGDTYEQYF	TGCGCCAGCAGCCCACCGGGCCCAGGGGATACTTACGAGCAGTACTTC
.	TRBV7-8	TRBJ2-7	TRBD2	CASSDRWLAGTYEQYF	TGTGCCAGCAGCGACCGTTGGCTAGCGGGAACCTACGAGCAGTACTTC
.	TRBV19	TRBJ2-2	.	CASSMLEQYTGELFF	TGTGCCAGTAGTATGTTGGAACAGTACACCGGGGAGCTGTTTTTT
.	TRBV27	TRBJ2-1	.	CASTRGTTRNEQFF	TGTGCCAGCACCCGAGGGACAACAAGGAATGAGCAGTTCTTC
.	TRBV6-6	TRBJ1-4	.	CASSYDSGGGEKLFF	TGTGCCAGCAGTTACGATTCTGGGGGAGGGGAAAAACTGTTTTTT
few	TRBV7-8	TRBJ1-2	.	CASSLANDGYGYTF	TGTGCCAGCAGCTTAGCCAATGACGGGTATGGCTACACCTTC
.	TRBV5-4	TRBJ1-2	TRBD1	CASSLETGGLGGYTF	TGTGCCAGCAGCTTGGAAACAGGGGGTTTGGGTGGCTACACCTTC
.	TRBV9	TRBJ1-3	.	CASSVAGLSGNTIYF	TGTGCCAGCAGCGTAGCCGGACTCTCTGGAAACACCATATATTTT